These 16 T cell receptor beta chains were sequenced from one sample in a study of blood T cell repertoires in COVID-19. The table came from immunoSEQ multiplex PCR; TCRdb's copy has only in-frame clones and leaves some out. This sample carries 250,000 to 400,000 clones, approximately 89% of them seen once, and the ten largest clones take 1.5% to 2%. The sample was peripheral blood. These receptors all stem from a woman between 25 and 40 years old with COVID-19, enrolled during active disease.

CDR3 nucleotides: TGTGCCACCCAGGGGGGCTCTGGGGCCAACGTCCTGACTTTC. As protein: CATQGGSGANVLTF. The V gene is TRBV24-1, the J gene TRBJ2-6; perhaps TRBD1 as D (7 bases). The CDR3 loop spans 14 amino acids. Germline assignment: CDR1 KGHDR and CDR2 SFDVKD. Trimming pared 9 bases from V and 0 bases from J, leaving 8 bases between.

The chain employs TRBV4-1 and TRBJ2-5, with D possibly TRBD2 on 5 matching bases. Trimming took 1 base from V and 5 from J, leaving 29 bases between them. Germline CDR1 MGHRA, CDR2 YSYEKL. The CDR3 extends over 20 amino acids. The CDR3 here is CASSQVTVAIPLIFGETQYF. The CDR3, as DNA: TGCGCCAGCAGCCAAGTTACCGTAGCGATCCCTCTGATCTTCGGGGAGACCCAGTACTTC.

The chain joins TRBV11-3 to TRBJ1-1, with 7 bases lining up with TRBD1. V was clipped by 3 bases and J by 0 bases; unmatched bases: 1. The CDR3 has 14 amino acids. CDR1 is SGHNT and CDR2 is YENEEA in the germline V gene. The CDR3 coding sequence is TGTGCCAGCAGCTTGGGACAGATGAACACTGAAGCTTTCTTT. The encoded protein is CASSLGQMNTEAFF. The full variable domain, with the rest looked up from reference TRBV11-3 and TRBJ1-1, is EAGVVQSPRYKIIEKKQPVAFWCNPISGHNTLYWYLQNLGQGPELLIRYENEEAVDDSQLPKDRFSAERLKGVDSTLKIQPAELGDSAVYLCASSLGQMNTEAFFGQGTRLTVV.

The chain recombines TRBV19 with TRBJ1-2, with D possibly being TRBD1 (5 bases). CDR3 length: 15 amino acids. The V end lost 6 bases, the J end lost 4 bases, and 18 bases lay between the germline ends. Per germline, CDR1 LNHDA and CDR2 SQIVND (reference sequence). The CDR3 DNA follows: TGTGCCAGTAGCCCGAGTGGGGCGCGAGGCTATGGCTACACCTTC. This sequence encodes CASSPSGARGYGYTF.

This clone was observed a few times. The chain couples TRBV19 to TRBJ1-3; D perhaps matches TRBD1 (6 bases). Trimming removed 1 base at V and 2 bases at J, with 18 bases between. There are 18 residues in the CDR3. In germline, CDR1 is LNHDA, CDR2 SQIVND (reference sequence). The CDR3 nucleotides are TGTGCCAGTAGTATAGGGACAGTTCCCCCCTCTGCTGGAAACACCATATATTTT. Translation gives CASSIGTVPPSAGNTIYF.

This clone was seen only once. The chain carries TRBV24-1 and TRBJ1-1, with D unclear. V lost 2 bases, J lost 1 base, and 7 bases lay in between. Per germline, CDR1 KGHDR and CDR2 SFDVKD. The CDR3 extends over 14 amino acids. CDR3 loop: CATSDSPPNTEAFF. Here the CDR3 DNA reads TGTGCCACCAGTGATTCCCCTCCGAACACTGAAGCTTTCTTT.

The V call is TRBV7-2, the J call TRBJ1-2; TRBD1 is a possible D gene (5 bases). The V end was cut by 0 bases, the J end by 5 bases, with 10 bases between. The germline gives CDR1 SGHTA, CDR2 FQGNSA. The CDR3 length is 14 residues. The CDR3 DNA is TGTGCCAGCAGCTTAGCAGGGGCCGTTTATGGCTACACCTTC. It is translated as CASSLAGAVYGYTF.

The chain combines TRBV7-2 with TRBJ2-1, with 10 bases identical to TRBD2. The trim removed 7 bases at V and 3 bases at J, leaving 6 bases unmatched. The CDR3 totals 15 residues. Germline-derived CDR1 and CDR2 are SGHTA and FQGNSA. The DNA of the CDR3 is TGTGCCAGCATTCAGCGGGGGGGCCGCTACAATGAGCAGTTCTTC. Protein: CASIQRGGRYNEQFF.

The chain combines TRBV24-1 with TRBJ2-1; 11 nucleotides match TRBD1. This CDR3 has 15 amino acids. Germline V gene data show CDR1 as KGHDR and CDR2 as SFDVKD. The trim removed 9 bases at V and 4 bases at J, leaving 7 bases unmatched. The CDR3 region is CATATGTGGYNEQFF. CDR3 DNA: TGTGCCACCGCAACCGGGACAGGGGGATACAATGAGCAGTTCTTC.

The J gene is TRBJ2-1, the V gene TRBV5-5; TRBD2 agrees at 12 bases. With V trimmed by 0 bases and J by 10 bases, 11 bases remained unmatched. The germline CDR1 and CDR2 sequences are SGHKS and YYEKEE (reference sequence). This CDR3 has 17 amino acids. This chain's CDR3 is CASSLVSSGGALLEQFF. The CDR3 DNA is TGTGCCAGCAGCTTGGTGTCTAGCGGGGGGGCCCTCCTCGAGCAGTTCTTC.

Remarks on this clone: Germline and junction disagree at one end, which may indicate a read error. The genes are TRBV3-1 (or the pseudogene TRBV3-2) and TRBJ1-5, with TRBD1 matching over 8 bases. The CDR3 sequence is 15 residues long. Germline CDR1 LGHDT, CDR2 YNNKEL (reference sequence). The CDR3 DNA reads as TGTGCCAGCCGCCAGGGGGCGCGTAGCAATCAGCCCCAGCATTTT. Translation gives CASRQGARSNQPQHF.

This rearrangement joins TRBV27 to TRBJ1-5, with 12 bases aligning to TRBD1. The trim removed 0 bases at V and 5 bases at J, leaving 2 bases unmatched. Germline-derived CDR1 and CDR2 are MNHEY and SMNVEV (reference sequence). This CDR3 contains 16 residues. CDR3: CASSLSGTGGHQPQHF. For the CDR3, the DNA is TGTGCCAGCAGTTTATCGGGGACAGGGGGCCATCAGCCCCAGCATTTT.

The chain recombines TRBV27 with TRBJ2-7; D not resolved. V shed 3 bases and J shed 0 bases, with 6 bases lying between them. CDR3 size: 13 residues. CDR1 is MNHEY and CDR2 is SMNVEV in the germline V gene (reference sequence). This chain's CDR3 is CASSFIPSYEQYF. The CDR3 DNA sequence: TGTGCCAGCAGTTTTATTCCCTCCTACGAGCAGTACTTC.

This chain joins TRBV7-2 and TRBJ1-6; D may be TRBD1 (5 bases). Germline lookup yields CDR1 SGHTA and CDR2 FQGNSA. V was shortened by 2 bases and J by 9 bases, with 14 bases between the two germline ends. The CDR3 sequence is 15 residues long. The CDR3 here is CASSLSGGGVSPLHF. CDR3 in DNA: TGTGCCAGCAGCTTAAGTGGGGGAGGAGTTTCACCCCTCCACTTT.

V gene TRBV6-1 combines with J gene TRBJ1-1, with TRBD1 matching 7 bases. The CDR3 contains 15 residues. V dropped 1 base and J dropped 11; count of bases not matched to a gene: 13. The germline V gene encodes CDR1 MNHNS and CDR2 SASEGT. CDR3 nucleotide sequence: TGTGCCAGCAGTGAAGAAGAGGGGGCAAGTTTTGTGGCTTTCTTT. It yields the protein CASSEEEGASFVAFF.

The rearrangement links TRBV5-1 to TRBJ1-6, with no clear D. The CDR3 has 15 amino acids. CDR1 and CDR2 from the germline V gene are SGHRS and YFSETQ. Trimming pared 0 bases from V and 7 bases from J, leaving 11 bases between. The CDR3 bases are TGCGCCAGCAGCTTGGATTTTCGAGTGAATTCACCCCTCCACTTT. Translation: CASSLDFRVNSPLHF.